These T cell receptor beta chains were read from a single sample in a study of blood T cells in healthy people across ages. TCRdb ran MiXCR on the 5' RACE reads and lists one entry per CDR3 protein. The table has 500,000 to 600,000 distinct CDR3 sequences, 27% seen once. The sequenced material came from blood. These receptors were collected from a woman aged 70-85 years in good health. Both conserved end residues are part of each CDR3. A D gene is named only where the DNA matches it firmly. The size field is filled for only some rows; it gives once, few, many or a size class.

>TRBJ2-3|.|13|TRBD2|TRBV20-1
CSSGTSGTDTQYF
TGCAGCTCCGGGACTAGCGGCACAGATACGCAGTATTTT
>TRBJ2-2|.|15|.|TRBV5-1
CASSLEGVPTGELFF
TGCGCCAGCAGCTTGGAAGGGGTCCCCACCGGGGAGCTGTTTTTT
>TRBJ1-1|few|11|.|TRBV29-1
CSVVRAERAFF
TGCAGCGTTGTTCGGGCAGAGCGAGCTTTCTTT
>TRBJ2-7|.|16|TRBD2|TRBV20-1
CSASLSGERGKGTRFF
TGCAGTGCTAGTCTCTCCGGAGAGCGGGGAAAGGGGACGCGGTTCTTC
>TRBJ1-1|once|11|.|TRBV20-1
CSAAGRTEAFF
TGCAGTGCGGCGGGGCGGACTGAAGCTTTCTTT
>TRBJ2-5|few|13|.|TRBV4-3
CASSQDSRQTQYF
TGCGCCAGCAGCCAAGATTCTCGACAGACCCAGTACTTC
>TRBJ2-2|.|17|.|TRBV4-3
CASSQDPPSRRTGELFF
TGCGCCAGCAGCCAAGATCCCCCGTCTCGGAGGACCGGGGAGCTGTTTTTT
>TRBJ2-7|.|12|TRBD1|TRBV29-1
CSTTDRGYEQYF
TGCAGCACCACGGACAGGGGCTACGAGCAGTACTTC
>TRBJ1-5|.|16|.|TRBV7-9
CASSPGTGPGGQPQHF
TGTGCCAGCAGCCCCGGCACAGGGCCAGGAGGGCAGCCCCAGCATTTT
>TRBJ1-2|few|14|TRBD1|TRBV7-2
CASSPGGMGYGYTF
TGTGCCAGCAGCCCAGGGGGTATGGGGTATGGCTACACCTTC
>TRBJ1-1|.|18|.|TRBV4-3
CASSQTKDSQLMNTEPFF
TGCGCCAGCAGCCAAACTAAGGACAGTCAATTGATGAACACTGAACCTTTCTTT
>TRBJ1-6|.|15|.|TRBV6-5
CASRLQGNHNSPLHF
TGTGCCAGCAGACTCCAGGGGAACCATAATTCACCCCTCCACTTT
>TRBJ1-4|once|15|TRBD1|TRBV18
CASSPATGRGEKLSF
TGTGCCAGCTCACCCGCGACAGGGAGGGGTGAAAAACTGTCTTTT
>TRBJ1-1|few|14|.|TRBV6-6
CASTRALGGTEAFF
TGTGCCAGCACCCGGGCCCTGGGGGGCACTGAAGCTTTCTTT
>TRBJ2-1|.|13|TRBD1|TRBV7-7
CASSVTGVNEQFF
TGTGCTAGCAGCGTTACAGGGGTCAATGAGCAGTTCTTC
>TRBJ1-1|.|13|.|TRBV7-6
CASSPQVYTEAFF
TGTGCCAGCAGCCCGCAGGTGTACACTGAAGCTTTCTTT
>TRBJ2-4|few|15|.|TRBV7-2
CASSFSQLAKNIQYF
TGTGCCAGCAGCTTCTCCCAATTAGCCAAAAACATTCAGTACTTC
>TRBJ1-4|few|17|.|TRBV4-2
CASSQDALRGPEEKLFF
TGTGCCAGCAGCCAAGATGCCCTGAGAGGGCCAGAAGAAAAACTGTTTTTT
>TRBJ1-2|few|14|.|TRBV2
CASSGGGANYGYTF
TGTGCCAGCAGTGGGGGAGGGGCGAACTATGGCTACACCTTC
>TRBJ2-3|.|19|TRBD2|TRBV9
CASSVAKNSLAGLTDTQYF
TGTGCCAGCAGCGTAGCTAAAAATTCACTAGCGGGGCTCACAGATACGCAGTATTTT
>TRBJ2-5|.|16|.|TRBV6-6
CASSYDHRDGKETQYF
TGTGCCAGCAGTTACGATCACCGGGACGGGAAAGAGACCCAGTACTTC
>TRBJ2-1|.|15|TRBD2|TRBV2
CASSLAVSSYNEQFF
TGTGCCAGCAGTCTAGCGGTGAGCTCCTACAATGAGCAGTTCTTC
>TRBJ2-2|.|14|.|TRBV11-3
CASSSQFKTGELFF
TGTGCCAGCAGCTCCCAATTTAAAACCGGGGAGCTGTTTTTT
>TRBJ1-2|.|14|.|TRBV6-5
CASSLLGDTYGYTF
TGTGCCAGCAGTTTGCTTGGGGATACCTATGGCTACACCTTC
>TRBJ1-1|.|12|TRBD1|TRBV15
CATLGHNRGAFF
TGTGCCACCCTCGGACATAACAGGGGAGCTTTCTTT
>TRBJ2-1|.|13|TRBD2|TRBV19
CASKRGTNNEQFF
TGTGCCAGTAAGCGGGGGACGAACAATGAGCAGTTCTTC
>TRBJ2-3|few|14|TRBD1|TRBV13
CASRVWTGRDTQYF
TGTGCCAGCAGGGTGTGGACAGGGAGAGATACGCAGTATTTT
>TRBJ2-5|.|12|.|TRBV20-1
CSASIREETQYF
TGCAGTGCTAGTATCCGGGAAGAGACCCAGTACTTC
>TRBJ1-2|.|13|.|TRBV6-2/TRBV6-3
CASSYEGPYGYTF
TGTGCCAGCAGTTATGAGGGGCCCTATGGCTACACCTTC
>TRBJ1-4|.|15|TRBD1|TRBV7-9
CAITPWDRANEKLFF
TGTGCCATCACGCCCTGGGACAGGGCGAATGAAAAACTGTTTTTT
>TRBJ2-7|.|15|.|TRBV19
CASRSLEGVLNEQYF
TGTGCCAGTAGATCATTAGAAGGGGTTTTGAACGAGCAGTACTTC
>TRBJ1-4|once|16|TRBD1|TRBV20-1
CSASSSGDRGTEKLFF
TGCAGTGCTAGTAGCAGTGGGGACAGGGGGACTGAAAAACTGTTTTTT
>TRBJ2-5|.|12|TRBD1|TRBV29-1
CSVEARGETQYF
TGCAGCGTTGAAGCCAGGGGGGAGACCCAGTACTTC
>TRBJ1-1|few|11|.|TRBV2
CASSSQGGAFF
TGTGCCAGCAGTTCACAAGGCGGAGCTTTCTTT
>TRBJ2-7|.|12|TRBD1|TRBV28
CASNRGIYEQYF
TGTGCCAGCAACAGGGGCATCTACGAGCAGTACTTC
>TRBJ2-4|.|15|.|TRBV5-8
CASSLIMLAKNIQYF
TGTGCCAGCAGCTTGATAATGCTAGCCAAAAACATTCAGTACTTC
>TRBJ2-7|few|14|.|TRBV4-2
CASSPKTGSDEQYF
TGTGCCAGCAGCCCCAAGACAGGTTCCGACGAGCAGTACTTC
>TRBJ1-1|.|13|.|TRBV11-2
CASRKQVNTEAFF
TGTGCCAGCAGGAAACAAGTGAACACTGAAGCTTTCTTT
>TRBJ1-1|.|13|.|TRBV15
CATSRDMNTEAFF
TGTGCCACCTCCAGGGACATGAACACTGAAGCTTTCTTT
>TRBJ2-5|.|17|TRBD2|TRBV3-1
CASSRLAGGLREETQYF
TGTGCCAGCAGCCGACTAGCGGGGGGTCTTAGGGAAGAGACCCAGTACTTC
>TRBJ1-5|.|14|.|TRBV10-3
CAISESQGNQPQHF
TGTGCCATCAGTGAGTCCCAGGGGAATCAGCCCCAGCATTTT
>TRBJ2-5|few|14|TRBD2|TRBV20-1
CSAMSRRGQETQYF
TGCAGTGCTATGTCCCGGCGGGGGCAAGAGACCCAGTACTTC
>TRBJ1-5|.|15|.|TRBV5-1
CASSDGVGSNQPQHF
TGCGCCAGCAGCGACGGCGTCGGTAGCAATCAGCCCCAGCATTTT
>TRBJ1-5|.|15|.|TRBV24-1
CATSDVGTDSEPQHF
TGTGCCACCAGTGACGTGGGGACCGACTCAGAACCCCAGCATTTT
>TRBJ2-5|few|13|.|TRBV2
CASIGGGGETQYF
TGTGCCAGCATAGGGGGAGGGGGGGAGACCCAGTACTTC
>TRBJ2-4|.|14|TRBD2|TRBV20-1
CSARVGGVRGIQYF
TGCAGTGCTAGAGTGGGAGGGGTAAGGGGCATTCAGTACTTC
>TRBJ2-5|.|13|.|TRBV28
CASSSGRLETQYF
TGTGCCAGCAGTTCGGGACGGCTAGAGACCCAGTACTTC
>TRBJ2-3|.|15|.|TRBV24-1
CATSAGLTWGETQYF
TGTGCCACCAGCGCCGGACTGACCTGGGGGGAGACCCAGTACTTT